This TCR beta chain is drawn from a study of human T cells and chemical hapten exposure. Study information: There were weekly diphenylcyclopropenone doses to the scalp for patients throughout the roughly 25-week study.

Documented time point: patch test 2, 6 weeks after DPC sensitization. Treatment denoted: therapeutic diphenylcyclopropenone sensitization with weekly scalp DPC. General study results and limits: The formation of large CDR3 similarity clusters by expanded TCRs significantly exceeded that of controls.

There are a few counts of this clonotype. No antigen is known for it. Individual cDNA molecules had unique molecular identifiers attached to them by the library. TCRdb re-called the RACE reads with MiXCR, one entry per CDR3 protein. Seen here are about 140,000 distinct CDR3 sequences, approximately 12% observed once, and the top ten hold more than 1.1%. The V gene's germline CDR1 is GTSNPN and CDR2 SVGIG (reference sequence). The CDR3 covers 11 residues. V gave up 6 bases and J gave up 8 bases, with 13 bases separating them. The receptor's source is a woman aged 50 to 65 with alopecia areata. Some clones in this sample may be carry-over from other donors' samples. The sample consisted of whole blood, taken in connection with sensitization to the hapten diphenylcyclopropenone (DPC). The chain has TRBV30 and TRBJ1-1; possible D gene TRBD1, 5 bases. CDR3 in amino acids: CACQGFLEAFF. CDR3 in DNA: TGTGCCTGTCAGGGATTCCTCGAAGCTTTCTTT.